Following are 25 T cell receptor beta chains from one sample sequenced in a study of cytomegalovirus exposure and HLA in healthy donors. Primers for the PCR totalled 60 Vbeta and 13 Jbeta. This table comes from immunoSEQ multiplex PCR, and its TCRdb copy is limited to in-frame clones, with some not included. The sample holds approximately 69,000 clones; roughly 76% are singletons and the top ten take more than 2.5%. The source material was PBMCs. These receptor sequences come from a man in his late teens or twenties in good health and CMV-seronegative.

The rearrangement links TRBV5-1 to TRBJ2-1, with 7 bases identical to TRBD2. The CDR3 is 15 residues long. Losses at the gene ends were 7 bases for V and 1 base for J; bases not matched to a gene: 8. Germline V gene lookup returns CDR1 SGHRS and CDR2 YFSETQ. Here the CDR3 reads CASSTVGGSYNEQFF. CDR3 DNA: TGCGCCAGCTCAACAGTGGGGGGGTCCTACAATGAGCAGTTCTTC.

The V and J genes are TRBV11-1 and TRBJ2-2; 9 bases agree with TRBD1. Germline-derived CDR1 and CDR2 are SGHAT and FQDESV (reference sequence). The CDR3 loop spans 14 amino acids. Trimming took 6 bases from V and 9 from J; bases not matched to a gene: 8. The CDR3 region has the DNA TGTGCCAGCAGTAGGGACAGGGATAGCAGGGAGCTGTTTTTT. It codes for CASSRDRDSRELFF.

V and J are TRBV9 and TRBJ1-3; tentative D call: TRBD1 (5 bases). The ends were cut back, 4 bases at V and 3 bases at J, with 14 bases in the middle. This CDR3 region has 15 residues. Germline CDR1 is SGDLS and CDR2 is YYNGEE. This CDR3 is CASSTQGFHGNTIYF. In DNA, the CDR3 is TGTGCCAGCAGCACCCAGGGCTTCCATGGAAACACCATATATTTT.

The V and J genes are TRBV10-3 and TRBJ2-4; a weak D match, TRBD2 (6 bases). Looked up from germline, CDR1 is ENHRY and CDR2 is SYGVKD. The ends were cut back, 6 bases at V and 5 bases at J, with 14 bases in the middle. This CDR3 region has 14 residues. This CDR3 reads CAISGGRGENIQYF. CDR3 nucleotides: TGTGCCATCAGCGGGGGACGGGGCGAAAACATTCAGTACTTC.

The rearrangement uses TRBV28 and TRBJ1-1; possible D gene TRBD1, 5 bases. Trimming shortened V by 8 bases and J by 4 bases, and 20 bases separated the two germline ends. Looked up from germline, CDR1 is MDHEN and CDR2 is SYDVKM. There are 15 residues in the CDR3. Here the CDR3 reads CASAKRGGLGTEAFF. The CDR3 coding sequence is TGTGCCAGCGCGAAGCGTGGGGGGTTGGGCACTGAAGCTTTCTTT.

The chain uses TRBV4-2 and TRBJ1-1; D is perhaps TRBD1 (5 bases). CDR3 length: 13 residues. CDR1 LGHNA and CDR2 YNFKEQ come from the germline V gene. V lost 2 bases and J lost 5, with 9 bases in between. CDR3 residues: CASSQPGRTEAFF. CDR3 DNA sequence: TGTGCCAGCAGCCAACCAGGGCGGACTGAAGCTTTCTTT.

The chain recombines TRBV7-9 with TRBJ2-7; the D is unclear. V gave up 4 bases and J gave up 9 bases, with 10 bases separating them. Germline CDR1 reads SEHNR; CDR2 reads FQNEAQ (reference sequence). The length of the CDR3 is 11 residues. The DNA of the CDR3 is TGTGCCAGCAGCTCGCAGGTTTCGCAGTACTTC. Residues: CASSSQVSQYF.

The rearrangement uses TRBV19 and TRBJ2-4, with 9 bases fitting TRBD1. CDR1 is LNHDA and CDR2 is SQIVND in the germline V gene (reference sequence). Trimming at V came to 6 bases and at J to 1 base, leaving 16 bases not matched to a gene. The CDR3 spans 19 residues. CDR3 region: CASRPRTGASLGAKNIQYF. In nucleotides, the CDR3 is TGTGCCAGTAGGCCTAGGACAGGGGCCAGTTTGGGGGCCAAAAACATTCAGTACTTC.

This sequence joins TRBV7-8 and TRBJ2-7; D possibly corresponds to TRBD1 (5 bases). This CDR3 contains 15 residues. The germline gives CDR1 SGHVS, CDR2 FQNEAQ. V shed 3 bases and J shed 4 bases, with 16 bases lying between them. The CDR3 spells CASSFLVQGPYEQYF. CDR3 DNA: TGTGCCAGCAGCTTTTTAGTCCAGGGCCCGTACGAGCAGTACTTC.

On this clone itself: Germline is not matched at one junction end, which may reflect a read error. This chain uses TRBV2 with TRBJ1-3; D is ambiguous. Germline assignment: CDR1 SNHLY and CDR2 FYNNEI. CDR3 size: 16 residues. CDR3 amino acids: CASSYPGEGSRNTIYF. CDR3 sequence (DNA): TGTGCCAGCAGCTACCCTGGGGAGGGCTCTCGAAACACCATATATTTT.

V and J are TRBV2 and TRBJ2-7, with a weak D call TRBD2 (6 bases). The CDR3 runs to 14 residues. V was shortened by 10 bases and J by 3 bases, with 19 bases between the two germline ends. CDR1 and CDR2 (germline): SNHLY, FYNNEI. DNA for the CDR3: TGTGCCAACAGAAAACCGGGACTGCACTACGAGCAGTACTTC. Amino acid sequence: CANRKPGLHYEQYF.

The rearrangement joins TRBV14 to TRBJ1-4; no firm D call. Between the trimmed V and J ends, which lost 4 bases and 8 bases, there was a span of 17 bases. This CDR3 comprises 15 residues. In germline, CDR1 is SGHDN, CDR2 FVKESK. CDR3 protein: CASSPTRNLREKLFF. CDR3 sequence (DNA): TGTGCCAGCAGCCCTACACGGAACTTGCGGGAAAAACTGTTTTTT.

This clone has just a few counts. The chain combines TRBV28 with TRBJ1-3, with 8 bases matching TRBD1. The CDR3 extends over 14 amino acids. After removal of 3 bases from V and 4 bases from J, the junction contained 2 bases not matched to a gene. Germline V gene sequence: CDR1 MDHEN, CDR2 SYDVKM. The CDR3: CASSFRGLGNTIYF. CDR3 DNA: TGTGCCAGCAGTTTCAGGGGGCTCGGAAACACCATATATTTT.

The chain employs TRBV2 and TRBJ2-2, with a tentative D call TRBD1 (7 bases). Germline V CDR1 and CDR2: SNHLY, FYNNEI. V was cut by 4 bases and J by 4 bases, with 13 bases left in between. The CDR3 length is 15 residues. In DNA, the CDR3 is TGTGCCAGCAGTGTCGGGGGACAGACCACCGGGGAGCTGTTTTTT. The encoded protein is CASSVGGQTTGELFF.

The chain carries TRBV7-8 and TRBJ1-1; the D is unclear. CDR3 size: 13 residues. Germline lookup yields CDR1 SGHVS and CDR2 FQNEAQ. V was pared by 2 bases and J by 1 base, with 5 bases between. CDR3 in DNA: TGTGCCAGCAGCTTAAAGAGGAACACTGAAGCTTTCTTT. Its translation is CASSLKRNTEAFF.

V and J are TRBV2 and TRBJ2-1; maybe TRBD1 (6 bases). Germline-derived CDR1 and CDR2 are SNHLY and FYNNEI. V shed 8 bases and J shed 4 bases, with 6 bases lying between them. This CDR3 is built from 11 residues. CDR3 region: CASQGYNEQFF. DNA of the CDR3: TGTGCCAGCCAGGGGTACAATGAGCAGTTCTTC.

This chain joins TRBV7-6 and TRBJ2-5; the match to TRBD2 covers 8 bases. Per the germline V gene, CDR1 is SGHVS and CDR2 is FNYEAQ. The CDR3 runs to 13 residues. Losses at the gene ends were 5 bases for V and 9 bases for J; bases not matched to a gene: 8. The CDR3 is CASSRSGGAPQYF. DNA of the CDR3: TGTGCCAGCAGCCGCAGCGGGGGTGCTCCCCAGTACTTC.

This chain joins TRBV27 and TRBJ2-1; TRBD1 matches 7 bases. J was trimmed by 7 bases and V by 1 base; bases with no gene match: 4. The CDR3 totals 14 residues. Per germline, CDR1 MNHEY and CDR2 SMNVEV (reference sequence). In DNA, the CDR3 is TGTGCCAGCAGTTTATATGGGACAGAGAATGAGCAGTTCTTC. This codes for CASSLYGTENEQFF.

V is TRBV5-1 and J is TRBJ1-1; weak D call: TRBD1 (5 bases). CDR1 and CDR2 (germline): SGHRS, YFSETQ. Deletions cut 4 bases from V and 1 base from J, with 14 bases between. CDR3 length equals 15 residues. The CDR3 here is CASSVEGQKNTEAFF. DNA for the CDR3: TGCGCCAGCAGCGTGGAGGGGCAGAAGAACACTGAAGCTTTCTTT.

In its sample, this clone was seen once. V is TRBV5-6 and J is TRBJ1-1; tentative D call: TRBD1 (5 bases). The CDR3 contains 13 residues. Germline V CDR1 and CDR2: SGHDT, YYEEEE. V was pared by 4 bases and J by 4 bases, with 11 bases between. The CDR3 spells CASSLTGSTEAFF. The CDR3 coding sequence is TGTGCCAGCAGCCTTACAGGTAGCACTGAAGCTTTCTTT.

The chain has TRBV9 and TRBJ2-2; 8 bases are a match to TRBD1. CDR3 size: 15 residues. The J segment lost 4 bases and the V segment lost 3 bases, leaving 5 bases of the junction unmatched. The germline gives CDR1 SGDLS, CDR2 YYNGEE. DNA for the CDR3: TGTGCCAGCAGCGCCGCCGGGACAGGCACCGGGGAGCTGTTTTTT. This translates into CASSAAGTGTGELFF.

The CDR3 here is CAISRAGDGTDTQYF. The DNA for the CDR3 is TGTGCCATCAGTCGGGCGGGGGACGGCACAGATACGCAGTATTTT. This chain uses TRBV10-3 with TRBJ2-3; 7 bases agree with TRBD2. The ends lost 5 bases at V and 1 base at J; junction bases unmatched: 6. This CDR3 has 15 amino acids. The germline gives CDR1 ENHRY, CDR2 SYGVKD.

This clone was observed once. The V gene is TRBV7-6, the J gene TRBJ1-2; 7 bases map to TRBD1. The CDR3 loop spans 15 amino acids. The germline V gene has CDR1 SGHVS and CDR2 FNYEAQ. The trim removed 1 base at V and 5 bases at J, leaving 7 bases unmatched. The CDR3 sequence: CASSLGRGRSYGYTF. For the CDR3, the DNA is TGTGCCAGCAGCTTAGGAAGGGGGCGTAGTTATGGCTACACCTTC.

V gene TRBV19 combines with J gene TRBJ1-4, with TRBD1 identical over 7 bases. The germline gives CDR1 LNHDA, CDR2 SQIVND (reference sequence). The V and J ends lost 3 bases and 0 bases, in that order; junction bases with no gene match: 1. This CDR3 is built from 15 residues. The CDR3 nucleotides read TGTGCCAGTAGTATGGGGACAGCAACTAATGAAAAACTGTTTTTT. As protein: CASSMGTATNEKLFF.

V usage is TRBV7-3 and J usage is TRBJ2-2; D perhaps matches TRBD2 (6 bases). Germline V CDR1 and CDR2: SGHTA, FQGTGA. The CDR3 has 15 amino acids. V was pared by 8 bases and J by 0 bases, with 13 bases between. In DNA form, the CDR3 reads TGTGCCAGCCGGGGGACGGACCCGAACACCGGGGAGCTGTTTTTT. Protein sequence: CASRGTDPNTGELFF.